The next 10 T cell receptor beta chains were all read from a single sample in a study of Ad26.COV2.S vaccination and SARS-CoV-2 variants. Profiling relied on immunoSEQ multiplex PCR, and the TCRdb table lists in-frame clones only, not all of them. The data contain about 350,000 clones, just over 90% of them singletons. The specimen comprised peripheral blood, sampled after recovery from COVID-19. These TCRs come from a human donor who had recovered from COVID-19.

CDR3 sequence (DNA): TGTGCCAGCAGCTTGGGGCAGCGGAATGAAAAACTGTTTTTT. It specifies CASSLGQRNEKLFF. The chain joins TRBV5-4 to TRBJ1-4; D remains unclear. The CDR3 loop spans 14 amino acids. Trimming left V 0 bases short and J 5 bases short, with 8 bases between. In germline, CDR1 is SGHNT, CDR2 YYREEE (reference sequence).

This chain connects TRBV4-1 to TRBJ2-1; 7 nucleotides match TRBD2. The CDR3 is 15 amino acids. The germline V gene encodes CDR1 MGHRA and CDR2 YSYEKL. Trimming at V came to 4 bases and at J to 0 bases, leaving 3 bases not matched to a gene. CDR3 region: CASSLRGVSYNEQFF. DNA of the CDR3: TGCGCCAGCAGCCTCCGGGGGGTCTCCTACAATGAGCAGTTCTTC.

The rearrangement uses TRBV19 and TRBJ2-1; a possible D gene is TRBD2 (7 bases). Germline V CDR1 and CDR2: LNHDA, SQIVND (reference sequence). V gave up 3 bases and J gave up 8 bases, with 17 bases separating them. This CDR3 region has 15 residues. This CDR3 reads CASSILSEGGDEQFF. CDR3 DNA sequence: TGTGCCAGTAGTATCTTAAGTGAGGGGGGGGATGAGCAGTTCTTC.

The V gene is TRBV7-9, the J gene TRBJ2-2; TRBD1 or TRBD2 may be the D gene (5 bases each). Trimming left V 4 bases short and J 8 bases short, with 14 bases between. The CDR3 is 14 amino acids. Germline V CDR1 and CDR2: SEHNR, FQNEAQ (reference sequence). Here the CDR3 reads CASSYPGALGELFF. The CDR3 DNA follows: TGTGCCAGCAGCTACCCCGGGGCTCTTGGGGAGCTGTTTTTT.

This clone was seen a handful of times. Here the CDR3 DNA reads TGTGCCAGCAGCTTAGCGATCGGAAACAGGGGGCTTACTGAAGCTTTCTTT. It encodes CASSLAIGNRGLTEAFF. This chain links TRBV7-9 with TRBJ1-1; 9 bases fit TRBD1. V was clipped by 0 bases and J by 5 bases; unmatched bases: 10. Germline CDR1 and CDR2: SEHNR and FQNEAQ (reference sequence). This CDR3 is 17 amino acids long.

The chain employs TRBV7-9 and TRBJ1-1; weak D call: TRBD1 (6 bases). Trimming cost V 4 bases and J 4 bases, with 16 bases left between them. The CDR3 is 15 residues long. Germline V gene lookup returns CDR1 SEHNR and CDR2 FQNEAQ (reference sequence). CDR3 loop: CASSSELGASTEAFF. The CDR3 DNA is TGTGCCAGCAGCTCCGAATTGGGGGCCAGCACTGAAGCTTTCTTT.

V is TRBV19 and J is TRBJ1-2, with 7 bases identical to TRBD1. The germline V gene has CDR1 LNHDA and CDR2 SQIVND (reference sequence). Germline trimming cut 5 bases from V and 4 bases from J; bases unmatched to any gene: 10. The CDR3 loop spans 15 amino acids. As DNA, the CDR3 is TGTGCCAGTAGTGCGGGACAGTACTTAAGCTATGGCTACACCTTC. Amino acids: CASSAGQYLSYGYTF.

This rearrangement joins TRBV5-8 to TRBJ1-3; unclear D gene. The CDR3 covers 16 residues. Trimming shortened V by 2 bases and J by 1 base, and 13 bases separated the two germline ends. Germline-derived CDR1 and CDR2 are SGHTS and YDEGEE. The CDR3 reads CASSLTSGRSGNTIYF. The DNA of the CDR3 is TGTGCCAGCAGCTTAACATCGGGAAGGTCTGGAAACACCATATATTTT.

The chain is built from TRBV7-3 and TRBJ1-1; 7 positions agree with TRBD1. Germline-derived CDR1 and CDR2 are SGHTA and FQGTGA. The CDR3 sequence is 17 residues long. J lost 1 base, V lost 6 bases, and 14 bases had no gene match. CDR3 loop: CASRGYGQGEGNTEAFF. Written as DNA, the CDR3 is TGTGCCAGCAGAGGATACGGTCAGGGGGAGGGGAACACTGAAGCTTTCTTT.

This chain uses TRBV11-2 with TRBJ2-7, with D possibly matching TRBD1 (6 bases). V was cut by 2 bases and J by 2 bases, with 13 bases left in between. CDR3 length: 15 amino acids. CDR1 and CDR2 (germline): SGHAT, FQNNGV. In DNA, the CDR3 is TGTGCCAGCAGCTTAAACCGGGACACTACCTACGAGCAGTACTTC. This gives the protein CASSLNRDTTYEQYF.